This is a list of T cell receptor beta chains from one sample in a study of radiation and T cells in renal cell carcinoma. Measured with immunoSEQ multiplex PCR; TCRdb has only the in-frame clones, and not every one. This table has roughly 130,000 clones, 88% appearing once. The sample in question was blood, obtained from a patient whose treatment included radiotherapy and nephrectomy. The receptor source for this set is a woman in her 70s with renal cell carcinoma. CDR3s include the opening cysteine and the closing phenylalanine or tryptophan. A D gene is named only where the DNA matches it firmly. Not all rows give a size; the values are once, few, many and, for expanded clones, a class.

abundance	v_gene	j_gene	d_gene	CDR3nt	CDR3aa
NA	TRBV5-1	TRBJ2-2	NA	TGCGCCAGCAGCTTGGCCGGGGGTCCCGGGGAGCTGTTTTTT	CASSLAGGPGELFF
NA	TRBV6-1	TRBJ1-1	NA	TGTGCCAGCAGTGAAAAGGGCGGGATCACTGAAGCTTTCTTT	CASSEKGGITEAFF
NA	TRBV6-5	TRBJ1-2	TRBD1	TGTGCCAGCAGTTACGATTTGACAGGGGTTGGCTACACCTTC	CASSYDLTGVGYTF
NA	TRBV11-3	TRBJ2-2	TRBD1	TGTGCCAGCAGCTCCGGACAGGGCCTTACCGGGGAGCTGTTTTTT	CASSSGQGLTGELFF
NA	TRBV5-1	TRBJ1-3	NA	TGCGCCAGCAGCCAGGGACGAGGAAACACCATATATTTT	CASSQGRGNTIYF
NA	TRBV6-1	TRBJ2-5	TRBD1	TGTGCCAGCAGAAGACAGGGGATCAAAGAGACCCAGTACTTC	CASRRQGIKETQYF
NA	TRBV5-4	TRBJ1-1	NA	TGTGCCAGCAGCTTGTCGGGCAGCCACCCGAGTGAAGCTTTCTTT	CASSLSGSHPSEAFF
NA	TRBV7-3	TRBJ1-6	NA	TGTGCCAGCAGGTGGACAATTAATTCACCCCTCCACTTT	CASRWTINSPLHF
NA	TRBV4-2	TRBJ1-3	NA	TGTGCCAGCAGCCAAGATCTGGGAAGCTCTGGAAACACCATATATTTT	CASSQDLGSSGNTIYF
NA	TRBV10-3	TRBJ1-6	NA	TGTGCCATCAGTGCCACTCCTCCAGGTGGTAATTCACCCCTCCACTTT	CAISATPPGGNSPLHF
NA	TRBV5-1	TRBJ2-1	NA	TGCGCCAGCAGCTTGGGGACTGGAGAGCAGTTCTTC	CASSLGTGEQFF
NA	TRBV5-1	TRBJ2-3	NA	TGCGCCAGCAGCAGCCGGACAAGCCTTAGCACAGATACGCAGTATTTT	CASSSRTSLSTDTQYF
NA	TRBV28	TRBJ1-1	TRBD1	TGTGCCATCGGCCGGGACAGGGTGTCTGAAGCTTTCTTT	CAIGRDRVSEAFF
NA	TRBV19	TRBJ1-3	NA	TGTGCCAGTAGTATGGTTGCGGTCTCTGGAAACACCATATATTTT	CASSMVAVSGNTIYF
NA	TRBV4-2	TRBJ2-5	TRBD1	TGTGCCAGCAGCCAAGCGGGACAGGGTTCAGAGACCCAGTACTTC	CASSQAGQGSETQYF
NA	TRBV5-1	TRBJ2-2	TRBD1	TGCGCCAGCAGCTTACAGGGGGCAAGGAGCACCGGGGAGCTGTTTTTT	CASSLQGARSTGELFF
NA	TRBV5-6	TRBJ2-7	NA	TGTGCCAGCAGCTTAGGACAGAAAATATCCTACGATCAGTACTTC	CASSLGQKISYDQYF
NA	TRBV5-4	TRBJ2-1	NA	TGTGCCAGCAGCCCGGTCGGGGATGGGAATGAGCAGTTCTTC	CASSPVGDGNEQFF
NA	TRBV2	TRBJ1-4	NA	TGTGCCAGCTCAAAGGGATCGAGGGCCGAAAAACTGTTTTTT	CASSKGSRAEKLFF
NA	TRBV6-5	TRBJ1-2	NA	TGTGCCAGCAGCGCGGGGAGGGTATGGAATGGCTACACCTTC	CASSAGRVWNGYTF
NA	TRBV28	TRBJ2-7	NA	TGTGCCAGCAGTCCCGGGGGGCCTCCGCACGAGCAGTACTTC	CASSPGGPPHEQYF
few	TRBV4-3	TRBJ1-6	TRBD1	TGCGCCAGCAGCCAAGCGAGACAGGGTTGGGGTTCACCCCTCCACTTT	CASSQARQGWGSPLHF
NA	TRBV11-3	TRBJ2-4	TRBD1	TGTGCCAGCAGCCCAGGACAGGGATACATTCAGTACTTC	CASSPGQGYIQYF
NA	TRBV5-4	TRBJ2-6	TRBD1	TGTGCCAGCAGCGAGGGACAGCGCTCTGGGGCCAACGTCCTGACTTTC	CASSEGQRSGANVLTF
few	TRBV6-1	TRBJ2-4	NA	TGTGCCAGCAGAAGATTAGGTAATCAAAACATTCAGTACTTC	CASRRLGNQNIQYF
few	TRBV20-1	TRBJ2-5	NA	TGCAGTGCTAGAGATGGGACCCAGTACTTC	CSARDGTQYF
NA	TRBV28	TRBJ1-6	NA	TGTGCCAGCTTGGGCTCCTATAATTCACCCCTCCACTTT	CASLGSYNSPLHF
few	TRBV6-5	TRBJ2-3	NA	TGTGCCAGCAGTTTGACAGTGCCTGAGAGCACAGATACGCAGTATTTT	CASSLTVPESTDTQYF
NA	TRBV28	TRBJ2-2	TRBD1	TGTGCCAGCAGTGGCCGCGGGACAGGGAACACCGGGGAGCTGTTTTTT	CASSGRGTGNTGELFF
NA	TRBV5-6	TRBJ1-2	TRBD1	TGTGCCAGCAGCTTATCGCCAGGGGGCTCCTATGGCTACACCTTC	CASSLSPGGSYGYTF
NA	TRBV4-1	TRBJ2-7	NA	TGCGCCAGCAGCCAAGATTCCCGGGAGCAGTACTTC	CASSQDSREQYF
NA	TRBV7-2	TRBJ2-5	NA	TGTGCCAGCAGGCCGGTAGGGGCCGGAGAGACCCAGTACTTC	CASRPVGAGETQYF
once	TRBV15	TRBJ2-1	TRBD2	TGTGCCACCAGCAGAATTAGCGGGGGGGCTTCTGAGCAGTTCTTC	CATSRISGGASEQFF
NA	TRBV28	TRBJ1-1	TRBD1	TGTGCCAGCATCTCAGGGGGGGCGAGGTTATCTGAAGCTTTCTTT	CASISGGARLSEAFF
NA	TRBV7-8	TRBJ1-4	TRBD1	TGTGCCAGCAGCGCGGACAACAGGGGGCGTAAAGAAAAACTGTTTTTT	CASSADNRGRKEKLFF
NA	TRBV7-2	TRBJ2-7	TRBD1	TGTGCCAGCAGCTCGGGACAGCCTCTCTACGAGCAGTACTTC	CASSSGQPLYEQYF
NA	TRBV7-6	TRBJ1-5	NA	TGTGCCAGCAGCTTAACGGGTGGTGGCAATCAGCCCCAGCATTTT	CASSLTGGGNQPQHF